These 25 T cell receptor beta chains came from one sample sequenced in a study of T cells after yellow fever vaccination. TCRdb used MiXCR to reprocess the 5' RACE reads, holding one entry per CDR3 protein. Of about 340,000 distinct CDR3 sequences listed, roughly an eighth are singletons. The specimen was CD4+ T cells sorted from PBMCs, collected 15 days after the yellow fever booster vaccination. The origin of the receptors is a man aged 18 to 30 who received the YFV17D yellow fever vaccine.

CDR3 in amino acids: CSAQGFGGFTDTQYF. For the CDR3, the DNA is TGCAGTGCCCAGGGTTTCGGGGGGTTCACAGATACGCAGTATTTT. The chain recombines TRBV20-1 with TRBJ2-3; 7 nucleotides align to TRBD2. Germline V gene data show CDR1 as DFQATT and CDR2 as SNEGSKA (reference sequence). Trimming at V came to 6 bases and at J to 2 bases, leaving 11 bases not matched to a gene. This CDR3 has 15 residues.

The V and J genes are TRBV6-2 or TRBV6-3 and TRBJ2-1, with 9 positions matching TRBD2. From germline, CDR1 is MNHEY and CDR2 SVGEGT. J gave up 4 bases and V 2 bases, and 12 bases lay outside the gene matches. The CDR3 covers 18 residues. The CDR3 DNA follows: TGTGCCAGCAGTTACGGAGTTTGGGCGGGGGGGGTATACAATGAGCAGTTCTTC. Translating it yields CASSYGVWAGGVYNEQFF.

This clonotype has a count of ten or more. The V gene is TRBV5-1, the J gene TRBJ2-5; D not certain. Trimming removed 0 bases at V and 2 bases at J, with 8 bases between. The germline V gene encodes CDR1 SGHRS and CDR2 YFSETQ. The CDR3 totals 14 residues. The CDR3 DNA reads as TGCGCCAGCAGCTTGGTGGCAGCACAAGAGACCCAGTACTTC. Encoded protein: CASSLVAAQETQYF. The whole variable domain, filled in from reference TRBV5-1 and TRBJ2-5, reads KAGVTQTPRYLIKTRGQQVTLSCSPISGHRSVSWYQQTPGQGLQFLFEYFSETQRNKGNFPGRFSGRQFSNSRSEMNVSTLELGDSALYLCASSLVAAQETQYFGPGTRLLVL.

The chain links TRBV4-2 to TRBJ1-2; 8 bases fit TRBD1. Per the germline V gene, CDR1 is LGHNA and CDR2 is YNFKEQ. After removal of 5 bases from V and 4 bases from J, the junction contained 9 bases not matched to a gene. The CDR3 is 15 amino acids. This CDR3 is CASSFQGARSYGYTF. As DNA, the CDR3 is TGTGCCAGCAGCTTCCAGGGGGCGCGGAGCTATGGCTACACCTTC.

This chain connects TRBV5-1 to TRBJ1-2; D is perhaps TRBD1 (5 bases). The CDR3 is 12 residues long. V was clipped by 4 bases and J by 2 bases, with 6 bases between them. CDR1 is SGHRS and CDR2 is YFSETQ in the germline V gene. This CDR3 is CASSGDNYGYTF. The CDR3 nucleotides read TGCGCCAGCAGCGGGGACAACTATGGCTACACCTTC.

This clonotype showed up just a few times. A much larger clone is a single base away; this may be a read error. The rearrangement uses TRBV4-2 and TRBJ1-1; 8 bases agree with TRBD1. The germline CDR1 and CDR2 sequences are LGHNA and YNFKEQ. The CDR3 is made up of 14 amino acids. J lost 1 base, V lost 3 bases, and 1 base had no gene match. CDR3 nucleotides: TGTGCCAGCAGCCACGGACAGGGGAACACTGAAGCTTTCTTT. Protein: CASSHGQGNTEAFF.

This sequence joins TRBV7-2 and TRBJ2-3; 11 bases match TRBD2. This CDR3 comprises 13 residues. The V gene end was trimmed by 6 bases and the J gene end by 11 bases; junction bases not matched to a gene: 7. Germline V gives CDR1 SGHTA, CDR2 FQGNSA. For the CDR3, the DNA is TGTGCCAGCAGACTAGCGGGGGCGGTCGGGCAGTATTTT. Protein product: CASRLAGAVGQYF.

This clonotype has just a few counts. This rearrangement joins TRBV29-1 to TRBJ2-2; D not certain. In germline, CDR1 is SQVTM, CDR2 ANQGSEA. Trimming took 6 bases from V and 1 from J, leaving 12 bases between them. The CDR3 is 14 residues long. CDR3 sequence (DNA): TGCAGCGTCCGCCCGACGAGGAACACCGGGGAGCTGTTTTTT. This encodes CSVRPTRNTGELFF.

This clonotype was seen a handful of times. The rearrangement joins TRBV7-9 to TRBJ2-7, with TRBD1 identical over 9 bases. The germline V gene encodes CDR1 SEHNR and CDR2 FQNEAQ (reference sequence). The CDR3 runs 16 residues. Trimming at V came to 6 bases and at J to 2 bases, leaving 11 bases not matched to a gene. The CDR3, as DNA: TGTGCCAGCAGTCCAAATTATCGACAGGGGGCCTACGAGCAGTACTTC. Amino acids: CASSPNYRQGAYEQYF.

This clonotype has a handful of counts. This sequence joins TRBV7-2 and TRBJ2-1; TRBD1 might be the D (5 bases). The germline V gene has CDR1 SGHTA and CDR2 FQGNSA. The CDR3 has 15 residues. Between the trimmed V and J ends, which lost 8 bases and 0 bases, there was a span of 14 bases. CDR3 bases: TGTGCCAGCCAGGGTCAGGCCAGCTCCTACAATGAGCAGTTCTTC. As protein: CASQGQASSYNEQFF.

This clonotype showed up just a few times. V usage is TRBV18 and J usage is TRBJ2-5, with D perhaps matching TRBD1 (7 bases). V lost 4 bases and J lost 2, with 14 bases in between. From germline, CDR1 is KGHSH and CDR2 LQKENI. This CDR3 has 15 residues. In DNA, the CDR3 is TGTGCCAGCTCACAAAAACAGGGGAGGCAAGAGACCCAGTACTTC. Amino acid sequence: CASSQKQGRQETQYF.

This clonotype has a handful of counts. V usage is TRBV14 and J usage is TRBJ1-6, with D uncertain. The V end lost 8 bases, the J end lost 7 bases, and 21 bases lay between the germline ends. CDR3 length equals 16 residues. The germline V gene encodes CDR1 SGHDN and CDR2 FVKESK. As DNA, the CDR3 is TGTGCCAGCGCTTTCATGGGTGGACGGGTGAATTCACCCCTCCACTTT. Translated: CASAFMGGRVNSPLHF.

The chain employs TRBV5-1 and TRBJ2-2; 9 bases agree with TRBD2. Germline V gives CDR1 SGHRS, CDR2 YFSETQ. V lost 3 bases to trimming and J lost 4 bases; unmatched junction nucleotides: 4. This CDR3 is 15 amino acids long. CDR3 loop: CASSWLAGPTGELFF. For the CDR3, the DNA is TGCGCCAGCAGCTGGCTAGCGGGGCCCACCGGGGAGCTGTTTTTT.

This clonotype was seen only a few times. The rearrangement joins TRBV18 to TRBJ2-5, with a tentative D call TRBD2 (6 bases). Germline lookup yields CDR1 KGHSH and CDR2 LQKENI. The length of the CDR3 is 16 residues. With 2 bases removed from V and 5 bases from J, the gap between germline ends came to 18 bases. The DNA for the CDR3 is TGTGCCAGCTCACCAGCGAGCATGGTTGGAGGGGAGACCCAGTACTTC. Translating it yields CASSPASMVGGETQYF.

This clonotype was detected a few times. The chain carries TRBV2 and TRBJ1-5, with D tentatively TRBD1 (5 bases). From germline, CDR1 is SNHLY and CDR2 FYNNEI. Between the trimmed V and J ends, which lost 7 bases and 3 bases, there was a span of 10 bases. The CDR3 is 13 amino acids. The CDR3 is CASKTEFNQPQHF. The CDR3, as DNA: TGTGCCAGCAAGACAGAATTCAATCAGCCCCAGCATTTT.

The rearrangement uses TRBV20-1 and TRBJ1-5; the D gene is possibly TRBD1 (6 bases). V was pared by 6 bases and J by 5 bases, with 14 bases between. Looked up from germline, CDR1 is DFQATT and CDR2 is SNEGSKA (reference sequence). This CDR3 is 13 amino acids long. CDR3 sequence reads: CSAGRGGYQPQHF. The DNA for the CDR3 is TGCAGTGCGGGTAGGGGGGGCTATCAGCCCCAGCATTTT.

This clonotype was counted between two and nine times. CDR3 residues: CASSLDQPQHF. DNA of the CDR3: TGTGCCAGCAGTTTGGATCAGCCCCAGCATTTT. The rearrangement links TRBV2 to TRBJ1-5; D gene uncertain. Trimming pared 5 bases from V and 5 bases from J, leaving 4 bases between. The CDR3 contains 11 residues. Germline V lookup: CDR1 SNHLY, CDR2 FYNNEI.

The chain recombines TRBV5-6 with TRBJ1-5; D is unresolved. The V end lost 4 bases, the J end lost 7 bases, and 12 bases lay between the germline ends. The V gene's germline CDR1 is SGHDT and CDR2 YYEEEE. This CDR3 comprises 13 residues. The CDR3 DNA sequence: TGTGCCAGCAGCGTCGGACTGAGCCAGCCCCAGCATTTT. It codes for CASSVGLSQPQHF.

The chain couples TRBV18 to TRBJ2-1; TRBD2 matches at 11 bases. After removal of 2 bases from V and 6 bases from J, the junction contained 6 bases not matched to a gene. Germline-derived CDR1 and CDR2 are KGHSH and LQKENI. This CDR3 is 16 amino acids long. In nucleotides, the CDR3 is TGTGCCAGCTCACCATCCACTAGCGGGGGAGGCAATGAGCAGTTCTTC. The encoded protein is CASSPSTSGGGNEQFF.

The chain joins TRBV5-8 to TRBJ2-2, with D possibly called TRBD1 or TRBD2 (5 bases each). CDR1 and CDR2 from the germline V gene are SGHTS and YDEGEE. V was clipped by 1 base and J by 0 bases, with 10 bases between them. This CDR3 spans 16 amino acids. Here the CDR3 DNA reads TGTGCCAGCAGCTTGAAAAGGGACGCGAACACCGGGGAGCTGTTTTTT. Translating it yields CASSLKRDANTGELFF. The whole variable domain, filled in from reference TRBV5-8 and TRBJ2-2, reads EAGVTQSPTHLIKTRGQQATLRCSPISGHTSVYWYQQALGLGLQFLLWYDEGEERNRGNFPPRFSGRQFPNYSSELNVNALELEDSALYLCASSLKRDANTGELFFGEGSRLTVL.

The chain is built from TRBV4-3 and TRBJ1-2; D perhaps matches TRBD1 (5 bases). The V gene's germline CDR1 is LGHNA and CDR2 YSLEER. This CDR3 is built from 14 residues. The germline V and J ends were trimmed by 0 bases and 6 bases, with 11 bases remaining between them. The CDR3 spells CASSQDRGAHGYTF. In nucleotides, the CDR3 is TGCGCCAGCAGCCAAGATCGCGGGGCTCATGGCTACACCTTC.

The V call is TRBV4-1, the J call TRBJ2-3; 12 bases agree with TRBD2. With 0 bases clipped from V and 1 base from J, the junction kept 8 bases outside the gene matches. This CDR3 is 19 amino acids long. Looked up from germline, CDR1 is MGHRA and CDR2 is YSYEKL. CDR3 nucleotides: TGCGCCAGCAGCCAAGAAGGGCTAGCGGGGGGGCACGGCACAGATACGCAGTATTTT. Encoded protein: CASSQEGLAGGHGTDTQYF.

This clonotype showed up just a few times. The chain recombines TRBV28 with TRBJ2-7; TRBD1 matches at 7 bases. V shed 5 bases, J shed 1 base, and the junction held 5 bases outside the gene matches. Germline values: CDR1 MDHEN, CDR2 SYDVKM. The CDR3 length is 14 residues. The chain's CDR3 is CASSQLTGSYEQYV. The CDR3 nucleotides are TGTGCCAGCAGTCAATTGACAGGGTCCTACGAGCAGTACGTC.

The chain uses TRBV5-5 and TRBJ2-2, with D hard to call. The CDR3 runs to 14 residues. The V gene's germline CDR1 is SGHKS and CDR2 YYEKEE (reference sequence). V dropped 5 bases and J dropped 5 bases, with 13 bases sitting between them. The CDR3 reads CASRLGSATGELFF. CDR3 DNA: TGTGCCAGCAGACTGGGGTCCGCTACCGGGGAGCTGTTTTTT. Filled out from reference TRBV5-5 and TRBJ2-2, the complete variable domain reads DAGVTQSPTHLIKTRGQQVTLRCSPISGHKSVSWYQQVLGQGPQFIFQYYEKEERGRGNFPDRFSARQFPNYSSELNVNALLLGDSALYLCASRLGSATGELFFGEGSRLTVL.

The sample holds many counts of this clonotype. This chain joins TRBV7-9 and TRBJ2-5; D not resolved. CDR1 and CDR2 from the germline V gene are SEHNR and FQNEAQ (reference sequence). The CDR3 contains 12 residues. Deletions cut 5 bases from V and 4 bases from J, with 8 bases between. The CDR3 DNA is TGTGCCAGCAGCGACCCAGCAGAGACCCAGTACTTC. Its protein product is CASSDPAETQYF.